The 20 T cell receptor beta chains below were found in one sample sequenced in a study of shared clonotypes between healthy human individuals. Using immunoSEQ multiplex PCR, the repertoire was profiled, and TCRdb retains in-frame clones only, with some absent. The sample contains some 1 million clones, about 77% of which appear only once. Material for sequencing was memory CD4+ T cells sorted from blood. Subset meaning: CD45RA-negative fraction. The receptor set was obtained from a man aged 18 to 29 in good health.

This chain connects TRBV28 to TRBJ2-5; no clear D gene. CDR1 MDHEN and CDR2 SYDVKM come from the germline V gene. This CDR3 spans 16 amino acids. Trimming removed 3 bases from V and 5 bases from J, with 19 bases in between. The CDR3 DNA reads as TGTGCCAGCAGTTTTCAAATCCCAGGCTTCTTGGAGACCCAGTACTTC. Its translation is CASSFQIPGFLETQYF.

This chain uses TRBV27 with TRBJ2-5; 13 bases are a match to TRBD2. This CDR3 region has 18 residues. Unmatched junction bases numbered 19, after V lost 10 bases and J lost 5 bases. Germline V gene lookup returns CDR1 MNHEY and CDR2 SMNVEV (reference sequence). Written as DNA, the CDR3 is TGTGCCACTATTCCCGGACTAGCGGGAGTGGGGGTTGGGGAGACCCAGTACTTC. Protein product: CATIPGLAGVGVGETQYF.

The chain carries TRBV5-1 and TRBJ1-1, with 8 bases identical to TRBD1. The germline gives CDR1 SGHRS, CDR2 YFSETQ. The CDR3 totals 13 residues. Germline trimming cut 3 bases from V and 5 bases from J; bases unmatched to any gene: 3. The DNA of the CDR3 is TGCGCCAGCAGCTCCCGACAGGGGACTGAAGCTTTCTTT. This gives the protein CASSSRQGTEAFF.

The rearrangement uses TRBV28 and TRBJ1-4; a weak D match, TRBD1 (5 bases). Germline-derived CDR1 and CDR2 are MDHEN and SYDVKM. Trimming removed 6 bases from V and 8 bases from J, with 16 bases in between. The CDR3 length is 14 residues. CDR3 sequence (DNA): TGTGCCAGCAGGTGGGGGGGAGGCGGAGAAAAACTGTTTTTT. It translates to CASRWGGGGEKLFF.

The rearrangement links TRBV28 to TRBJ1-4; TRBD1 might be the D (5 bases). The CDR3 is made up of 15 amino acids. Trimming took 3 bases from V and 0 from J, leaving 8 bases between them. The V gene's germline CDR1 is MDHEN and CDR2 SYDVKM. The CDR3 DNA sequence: TGTGCCAGCAGTTTCACGGGGGCAACTAATGAAAAACTGTTTTTT. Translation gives CASSFTGATNEKLFF.

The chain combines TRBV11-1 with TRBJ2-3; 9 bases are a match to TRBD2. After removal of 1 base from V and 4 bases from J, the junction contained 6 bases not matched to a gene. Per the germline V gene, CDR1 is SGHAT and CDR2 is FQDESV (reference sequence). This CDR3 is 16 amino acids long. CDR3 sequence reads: CASSLVGGGASDTQYF. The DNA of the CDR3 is TGTGCCAGCAGCTTAGTAGGCGGGGGGGCATCAGATACGCAGTATTTT.

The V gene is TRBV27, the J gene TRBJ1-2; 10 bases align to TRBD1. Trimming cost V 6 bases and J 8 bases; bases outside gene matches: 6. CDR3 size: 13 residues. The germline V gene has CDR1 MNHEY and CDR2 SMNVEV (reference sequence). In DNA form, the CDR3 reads TGTGCCAGCAGCGCCGACAGGGGGCTAGGCTACACCTTC. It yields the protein CASSADRGLGYTF.

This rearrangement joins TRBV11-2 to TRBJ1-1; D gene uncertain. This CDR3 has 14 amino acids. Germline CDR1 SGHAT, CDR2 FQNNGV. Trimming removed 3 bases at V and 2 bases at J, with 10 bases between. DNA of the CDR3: TGTGCCAGCAGCTTGACACAAGGAAACACTGAAGCTTTCTTT. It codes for CASSLTQGNTEAFF.

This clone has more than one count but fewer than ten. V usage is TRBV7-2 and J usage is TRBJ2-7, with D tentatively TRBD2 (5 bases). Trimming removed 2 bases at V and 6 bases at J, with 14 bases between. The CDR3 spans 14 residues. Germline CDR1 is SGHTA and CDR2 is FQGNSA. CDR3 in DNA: TGTGCCAGCAGCTTACCCGCGGTGAGGGCCGAGCAGTACTTC. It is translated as CASSLPAVRAEQYF.

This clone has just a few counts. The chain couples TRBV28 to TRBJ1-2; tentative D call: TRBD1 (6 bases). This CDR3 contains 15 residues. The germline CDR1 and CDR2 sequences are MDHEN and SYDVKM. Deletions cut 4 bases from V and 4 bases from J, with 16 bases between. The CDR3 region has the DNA TGTGCCAGCAGTTCCGACAGGTCTGGTGGCTATGGCTACACCTTC. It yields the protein CASSSDRSGGYGYTF.

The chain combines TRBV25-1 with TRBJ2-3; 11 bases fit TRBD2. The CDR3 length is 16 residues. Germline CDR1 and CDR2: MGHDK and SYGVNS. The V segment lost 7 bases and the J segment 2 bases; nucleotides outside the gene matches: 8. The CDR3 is CASNPPTSGNTDTQYF. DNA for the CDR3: TGTGCCAGCAACCCTCCGACTAGCGGGAACACAGATACGCAGTATTTT.

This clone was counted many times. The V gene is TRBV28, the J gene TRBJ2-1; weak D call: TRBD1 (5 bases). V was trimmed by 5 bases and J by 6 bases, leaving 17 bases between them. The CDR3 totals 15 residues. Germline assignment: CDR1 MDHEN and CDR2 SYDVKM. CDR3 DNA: TGTGCCAGCAGTAGAAGGGGCCTTGTAGTCAATGAGCAGTTCTTC. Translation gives CASSRRGLVVNEQFF.

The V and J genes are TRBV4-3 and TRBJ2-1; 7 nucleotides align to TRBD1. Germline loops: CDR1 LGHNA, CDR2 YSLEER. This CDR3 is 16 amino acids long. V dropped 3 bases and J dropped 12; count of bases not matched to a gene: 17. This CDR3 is CASSQNTGVSGRRQFF. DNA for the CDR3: TGCGCCAGCAGCCAGAACACAGGGGTTTCCGGGCGCAGGCAGTTCTTC.

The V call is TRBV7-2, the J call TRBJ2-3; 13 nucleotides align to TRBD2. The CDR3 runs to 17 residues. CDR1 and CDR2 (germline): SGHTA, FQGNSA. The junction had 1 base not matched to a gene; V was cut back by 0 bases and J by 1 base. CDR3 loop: CASSLATSGGRTDTQYF. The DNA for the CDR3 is TGTGCCAGCAGCTTAGCGACTAGCGGGGGGCGCACAGATACGCAGTATTTT.

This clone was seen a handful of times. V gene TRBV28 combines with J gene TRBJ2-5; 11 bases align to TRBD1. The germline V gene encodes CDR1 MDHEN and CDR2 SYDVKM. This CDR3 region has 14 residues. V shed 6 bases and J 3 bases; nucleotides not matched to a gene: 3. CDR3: CASRGTGGKETQYF. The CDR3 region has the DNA TGTGCCAGCAGAGGGACAGGGGGAAAAGAGACCCAGTACTTC.

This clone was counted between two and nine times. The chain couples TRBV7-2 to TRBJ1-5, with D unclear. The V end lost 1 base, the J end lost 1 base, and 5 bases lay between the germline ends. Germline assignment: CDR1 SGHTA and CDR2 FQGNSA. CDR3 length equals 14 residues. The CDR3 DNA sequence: TGTGCCAGCAGCTTAGATAAAAGCAATCAGCCCCAGCATTTT. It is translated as CASSLDKSNQPQHF.

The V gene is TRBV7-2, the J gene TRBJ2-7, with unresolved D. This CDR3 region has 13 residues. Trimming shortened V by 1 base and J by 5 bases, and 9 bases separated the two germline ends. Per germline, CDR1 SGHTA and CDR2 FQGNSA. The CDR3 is CASSLGGNDEQYF. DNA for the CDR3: TGTGCCAGCAGCTTAGGAGGCAACGACGAGCAGTACTTC.

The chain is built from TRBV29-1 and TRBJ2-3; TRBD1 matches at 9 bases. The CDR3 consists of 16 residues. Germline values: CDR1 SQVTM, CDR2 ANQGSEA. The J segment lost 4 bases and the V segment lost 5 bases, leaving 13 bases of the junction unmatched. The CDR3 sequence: CSVKTTGTGLSDTQYF. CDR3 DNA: TGCAGCGTTAAAACAACCGGGACAGGGTTATCAGATACGCAGTATTTT.

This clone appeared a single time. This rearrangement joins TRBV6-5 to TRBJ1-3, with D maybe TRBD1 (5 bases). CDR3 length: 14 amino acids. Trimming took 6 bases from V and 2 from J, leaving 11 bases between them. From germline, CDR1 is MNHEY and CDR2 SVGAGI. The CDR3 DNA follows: TGTGCCAGCAGCACTAGGGGAACTGGAAACACCATATATTTT. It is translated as CASSTRGTGNTIYF.

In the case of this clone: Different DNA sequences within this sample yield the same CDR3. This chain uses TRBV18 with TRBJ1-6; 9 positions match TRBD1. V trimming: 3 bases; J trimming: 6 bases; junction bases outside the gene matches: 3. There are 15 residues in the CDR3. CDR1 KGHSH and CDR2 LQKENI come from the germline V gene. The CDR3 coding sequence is TGTGCCAGCTCACCCGGGACAGGGAGTAATTCACCCCTCCACTTT. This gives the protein CASSPGTGSNSPLHF.